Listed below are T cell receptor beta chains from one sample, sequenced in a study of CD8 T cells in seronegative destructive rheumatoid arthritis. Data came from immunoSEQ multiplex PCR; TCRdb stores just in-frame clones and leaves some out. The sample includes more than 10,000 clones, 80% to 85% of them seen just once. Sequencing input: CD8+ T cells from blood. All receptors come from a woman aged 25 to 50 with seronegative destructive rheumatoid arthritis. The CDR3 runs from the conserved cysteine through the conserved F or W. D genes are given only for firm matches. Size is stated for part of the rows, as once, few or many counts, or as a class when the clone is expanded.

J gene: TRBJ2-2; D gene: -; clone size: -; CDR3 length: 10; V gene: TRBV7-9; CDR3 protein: CARGSGELFF; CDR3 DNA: TGTGCCAGGGGGAGCGGGGAGCTGTTTTTT
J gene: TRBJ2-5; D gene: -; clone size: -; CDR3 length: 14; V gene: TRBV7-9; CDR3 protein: CASSLDRAKGTQYF; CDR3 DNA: TGTGCCAGCAGCTTAGACAGGGCCAAAGGGACCCAGTACTTC
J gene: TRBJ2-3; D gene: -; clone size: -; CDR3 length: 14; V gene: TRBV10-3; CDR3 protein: CAISARGGTDTQYF; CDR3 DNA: TGTGCCATCAGTGCCAGGGGAGGCACAGATACGCAGTATTTT
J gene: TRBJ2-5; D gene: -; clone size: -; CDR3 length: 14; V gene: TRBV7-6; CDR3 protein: CASSPTEYQETQYF; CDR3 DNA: TGTGCCAGCAGTCCGACAGAGTACCAAGAGACCCAGTACTTC
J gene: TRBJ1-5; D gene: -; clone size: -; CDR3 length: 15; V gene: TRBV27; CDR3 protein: CASSSPGVANQPQHF; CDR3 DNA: TGTGCCAGCAGTTCCCCCGGGGTGGCAAATCAGCCCCAGCATTTT
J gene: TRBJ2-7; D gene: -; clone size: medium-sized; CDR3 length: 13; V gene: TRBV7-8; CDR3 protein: CASSFNAGYEQYF; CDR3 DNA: TGTGCCAGCAGCTTTAACGCCGGTTACGAGCAGTACTTC
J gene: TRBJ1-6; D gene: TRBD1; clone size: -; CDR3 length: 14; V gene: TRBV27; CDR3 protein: CASSSGQGISPLHF; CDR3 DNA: TGTGCCAGCAGTTCGGGACAGGGGATTTCACCCCTCCACTTT
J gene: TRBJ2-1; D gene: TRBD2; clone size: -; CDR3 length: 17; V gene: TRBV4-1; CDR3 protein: CASSLFSGGSAYNEQFF; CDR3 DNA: TGCGCCAGCAGCCTTTTTAGCGGGGGTAGCGCCTACAATGAGCAGTTCTTC
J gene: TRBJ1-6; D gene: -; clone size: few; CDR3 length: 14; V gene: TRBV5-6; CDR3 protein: CASRPRQSNSPLHF; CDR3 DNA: TGTGCCAGCAGACCTAGGCAGTCCAATTCACCCCTCCACTTT
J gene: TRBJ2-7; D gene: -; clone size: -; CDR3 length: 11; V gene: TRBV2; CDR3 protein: CASIGTNEQYF; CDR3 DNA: TGTGCCAGCATAGGGACAAACGAGCAGTACTTC
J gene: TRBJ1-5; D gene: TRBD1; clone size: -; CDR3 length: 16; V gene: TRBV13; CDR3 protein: CASSQGQLNSNQPQHF; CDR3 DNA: TGTGCCAGCAGCCAGGGACAGCTTAATAGCAATCAGCCCCAGCATTTT
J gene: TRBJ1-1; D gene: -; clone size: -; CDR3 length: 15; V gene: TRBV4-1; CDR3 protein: CASSQEEQGPEGAFF; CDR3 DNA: TGCGCCAGCAGCCAAGAGGAACAGGGCCCCGAGGGAGCTTTCTTT
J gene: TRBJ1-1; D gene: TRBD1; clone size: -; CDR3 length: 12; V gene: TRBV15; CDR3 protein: CATGTGNTEAFF; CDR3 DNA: TGTGCCACTGGGACAGGGAACACTGAAGCTTTCTTT
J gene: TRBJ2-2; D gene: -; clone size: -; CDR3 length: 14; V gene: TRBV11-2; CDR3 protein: CASSPRGSTGELFF; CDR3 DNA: TGTGCCAGCAGCCCAAGGGGTTCCACCGGGGAGCTGTTTTTT
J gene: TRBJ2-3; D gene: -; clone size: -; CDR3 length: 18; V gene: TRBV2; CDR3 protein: CASSLYWADRARPNTQYF; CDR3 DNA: TGTGCCAGCAGTCTCTATTGGGCTGACAGAGCGAGGCCTAATACGCAGTATTTT
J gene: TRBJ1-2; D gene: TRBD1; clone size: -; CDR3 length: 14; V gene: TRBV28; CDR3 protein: CASSFAGGYYGYTF; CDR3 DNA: TGTGCCAGCAGTTTTGCAGGGGGATACTATGGCTACACCTTC
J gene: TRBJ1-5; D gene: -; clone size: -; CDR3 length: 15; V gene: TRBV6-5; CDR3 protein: CASSYSAGSNQPQHF; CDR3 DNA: TGTGCCAGCAGTTACTCGGCGGGGAGCAATCAGCCCCAGCATTTT
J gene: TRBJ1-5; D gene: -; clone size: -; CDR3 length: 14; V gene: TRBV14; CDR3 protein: CASSVGSGNQPQHF; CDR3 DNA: TGTGCCAGCAGTGTTGGAAGCGGCAATCAGCCCCAGCATTTT
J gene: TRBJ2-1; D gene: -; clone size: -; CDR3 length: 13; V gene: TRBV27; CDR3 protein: CASSLSNYNEQFF; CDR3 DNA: TGTGCCAGCAGTTTATCTAACTACAATGAGCAGTTCTTC
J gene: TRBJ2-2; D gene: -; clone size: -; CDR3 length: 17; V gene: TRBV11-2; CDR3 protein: CASSLDLGRGDTGELFF; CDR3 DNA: TGTGCCAGCAGCTTAGATCTGGGCAGGGGAGATACCGGGGAGCTGTTTTTT
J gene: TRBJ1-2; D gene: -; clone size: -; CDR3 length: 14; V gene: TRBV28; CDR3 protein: CASSFNRANYGYTF; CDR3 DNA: TGTGCCAGCAGTTTTAACAGAGCTAACTATGGCTACACCTTC
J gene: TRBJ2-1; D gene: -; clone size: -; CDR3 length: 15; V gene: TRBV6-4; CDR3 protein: CASSPDTSSYNEQFF; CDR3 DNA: TGTGCCAGCAGTCCGGACACGAGCTCCTACAATGAGCAGTTCTTC
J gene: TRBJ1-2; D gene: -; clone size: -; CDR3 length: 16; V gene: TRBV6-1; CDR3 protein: CASSEEGTWGIYGYTF; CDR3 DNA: TGTGCCAGCAGTGAAGAGGGGACATGGGGGATCTATGGCTACACCTTC
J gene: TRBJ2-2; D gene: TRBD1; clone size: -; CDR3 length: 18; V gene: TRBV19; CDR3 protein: CASSIDLSTGVTTGELFF; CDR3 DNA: TGTGCCAGTAGTATAGATTTATCGACAGGGGTCACCACCGGGGAGCTGTTTTTT
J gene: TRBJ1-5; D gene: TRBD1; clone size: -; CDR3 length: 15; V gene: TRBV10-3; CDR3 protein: CAISESTGVHQPQHF; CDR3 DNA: TGTGCCATCAGTGAGTCGACAGGGGTGCATCAGCCCCAGCATTTT
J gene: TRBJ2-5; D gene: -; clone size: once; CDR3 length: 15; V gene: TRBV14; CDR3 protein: CASSVQGGPRETQYF; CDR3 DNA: TGTGCCAGCAGCGTCCAGGGCGGACCCAGAGAGACCCAGTACTTC
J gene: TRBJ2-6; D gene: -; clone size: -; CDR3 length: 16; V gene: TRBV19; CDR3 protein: CASSHSGGSGANVLTF; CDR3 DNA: TGTGCCAGTAGCCACAGTGGTGGCTCTGGGGCCAACGTCCTGACTTTC
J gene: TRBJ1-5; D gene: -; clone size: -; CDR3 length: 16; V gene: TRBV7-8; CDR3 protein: CASSYRPHGVDQPQHF; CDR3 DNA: TGTGCCAGCAGCTACCGACCCCACGGGGTAGATCAGCCCCAGCATTTT
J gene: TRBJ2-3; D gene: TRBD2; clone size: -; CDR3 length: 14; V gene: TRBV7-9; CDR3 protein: CASSLNGGEDTQYF; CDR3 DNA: TGTGCCAGCAGCTTAAACGGGGGGGAAGATACGCAGTATTTT
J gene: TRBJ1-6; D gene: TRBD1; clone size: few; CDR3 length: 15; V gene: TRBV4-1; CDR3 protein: CASSRGQEVYSPLHF; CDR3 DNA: TGCGCCAGCAGCCGCGGACAGGAGGTATATTCACCCCTCCACTTT
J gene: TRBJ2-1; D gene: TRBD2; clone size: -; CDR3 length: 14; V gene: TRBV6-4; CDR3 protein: CASSEGLGGNEQFF; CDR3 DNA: TGTGCCAGCAGTGAGGGACTAGGAGGGAATGAGCAGTTCTTC
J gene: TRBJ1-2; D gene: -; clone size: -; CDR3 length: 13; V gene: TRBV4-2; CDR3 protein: CASSDGGNYGYTF; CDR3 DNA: TGTGCCAGCAGCGACGGCGGGAACTATGGCTACACCTTC
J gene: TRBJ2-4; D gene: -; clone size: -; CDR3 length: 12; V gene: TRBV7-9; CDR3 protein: CASSDLGGRKYF; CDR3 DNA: TGTGCCAGCAGCGACCTCGGCGGCAGAAAGTACTTC
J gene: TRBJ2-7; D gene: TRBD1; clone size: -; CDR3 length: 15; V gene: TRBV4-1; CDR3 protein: CASSQGLGQNYEQYF; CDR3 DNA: TGCGCCAGCAGCCAAGGTCTGGGACAGAACTACGAGCAGTACTTC
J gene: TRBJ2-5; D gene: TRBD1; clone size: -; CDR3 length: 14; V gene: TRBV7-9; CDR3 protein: CASSHPDRGETQYF; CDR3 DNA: TGTGCCAGCAGCCACCCGGACAGGGGTGAGACCCAGTACTTC
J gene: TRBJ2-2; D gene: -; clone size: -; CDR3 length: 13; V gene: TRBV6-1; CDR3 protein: CASSDLYTGELFF; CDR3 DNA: TGTGCCAGCAGTGATCTTTACACCGGGGAGCTGTTTTTT
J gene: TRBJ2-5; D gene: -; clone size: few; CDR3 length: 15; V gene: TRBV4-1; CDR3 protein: CASSQVPGYQETQYF; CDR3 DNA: TGCGCCAGCAGCCAAGTCCCAGGGTACCAAGAGACCCAGTACTTC
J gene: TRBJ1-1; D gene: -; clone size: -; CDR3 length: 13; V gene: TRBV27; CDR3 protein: CASSKIELAEAFF; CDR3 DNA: TGTGCCAGCAGCAAAATAGAGTTGGCTGAAGCTTTCTTT
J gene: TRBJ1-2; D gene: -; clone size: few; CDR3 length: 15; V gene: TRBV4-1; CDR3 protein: CASSLLPGVNYGYTF; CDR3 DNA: TGCGCCAGCAGCCTCCTCCCCGGGGTAAACTATGGCTACACCTTC
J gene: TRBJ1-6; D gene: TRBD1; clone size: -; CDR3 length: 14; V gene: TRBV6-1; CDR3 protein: CASSSRDRDSPLHF; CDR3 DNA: TGTGCCAGCAGTTCCCGGGACAGGGACTCACCCCTCCACTTT
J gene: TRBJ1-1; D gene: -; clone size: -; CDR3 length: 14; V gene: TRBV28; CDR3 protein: CASSSLGRVAEAFF; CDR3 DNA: TGTGCCAGCAGTTCCCTGGGGAGGGTGGCTGAAGCTTTCTTT
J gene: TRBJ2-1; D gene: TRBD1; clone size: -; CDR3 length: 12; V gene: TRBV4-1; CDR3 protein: CASSPTGVEQFF; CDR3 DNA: TGCGCCAGCAGCCCTACAGGGGTTGAGCAGTTCTTC